These T cell receptor beta chains were read from a single sample in a study of OX40 agonist ivuxolimab in advanced cancers. Repertoires were generated with immunoSEQ multiplex PCR, while TCRdb's copy carries only in-frame clones and drops some. The sample shows tens of thousands of clones, 80% to 90% of them seen only once. The source material was CD4+ or CD8+ T cells sorted from blood, sampled in a trial of the OX40 agonist ivuxolimab. Every receptor here comes from an adult with an advanced solid tumor such as melanoma, head and neck, liver or kidney cancer. CDR3s include the opening cysteine and the closing phenylalanine or tryptophan. Fields, in order: V gene, clone size, J gene, D gene, CDR3 DNA, CDR3 protein. A D gene is named only where the DNA matches it firmly. Clone size is shown for a subset of rows, as once, few, many or a class of expanded clone.

V gene: TRBV7-2; clone size: NA; J gene: TRBJ1-2; D gene: NA; CDR3 DNA: TGTGCCAGCAGTCCGTCGACTGCTAACTATGGCTACACCTTC; CDR3 protein: CASSPSTANYGYTF
V gene: TRBV11-3; clone size: NA; J gene: TRBJ2-1; D gene: TRBD2; CDR3 DNA: TGTGCCAGCCGGGGACTAGCGGGTGATGAGCAGTTCTTC; CDR3 protein: CASRGLAGDEQFF
V gene: TRBV6-5; clone size: NA; J gene: TRBJ1-2; D gene: NA; CDR3 DNA: TGTGCCAGCAGTCGCAGGGTGGCGGAGGATGGCTACACCTTC; CDR3 protein: CASSRRVAEDGYTF
V gene: TRBV7-8; clone size: NA; J gene: TRBJ2-7; D gene: NA; CDR3 DNA: TGTGCCAGCAGCGTGACCTACGAGCAGTACTTC; CDR3 protein: CASSVTYEQYF
V gene: TRBV2; clone size: NA; J gene: TRBJ1-4; D gene: TRBD1; CDR3 DNA: TGTGCCAGCAGGGGACAGGGCGAACTGTTTTTT; CDR3 protein: CASRGQGELFF
V gene: TRBV2; clone size: NA; J gene: TRBJ2-3; D gene: TRBD1; CDR3 DNA: TGTGCCAGCAATCCGGGACAGGGCACAGATACGCAGTATTTT; CDR3 protein: CASNPGQGTDTQYF
V gene: TRBV30; clone size: NA; J gene: TRBJ2-7; D gene: TRBD1; CDR3 DNA: TGTGCCTGGAGTGTACAGGGGGCCAACGAGCAGTACTTC; CDR3 protein: CAWSVQGANEQYF
V gene: TRBV6-1; clone size: NA; J gene: TRBJ2-4; D gene: NA; CDR3 DNA: TGTGCCAGCATTATAGGAAACATTCAGTACTTC; CDR3 protein: CASIIGNIQYF
V gene: TRBV9; clone size: NA; J gene: TRBJ2-7; D gene: NA; CDR3 DNA: TGTGCCAGCAGCGTAGACTCGAGCTCCTACGAGCAGTACTTC; CDR3 protein: CASSVDSSSYEQYF
V gene: TRBV28; clone size: NA; J gene: TRBJ1-2; D gene: NA; CDR3 DNA: TGTGCCAGCAGTGCCGATTCATGGGGCTACACCTTC; CDR3 protein: CASSADSWGYTF
V gene: TRBV12-5; clone size: few; J gene: TRBJ1-5; D gene: NA; CDR3 DNA: TGTGCTAGTGGTTTGGTGTTTGCTTATAGCAATCAGCCCCAGCATTTT; CDR3 protein: CASGLVFAYSNQPQHF
V gene: TRBV19; clone size: NA; J gene: TRBJ2-2; D gene: NA; CDR3 DNA: TGTGCCAGTAAACCCCAGGGCGGGTCGAACACCGGGGAGCTGTTTTTT; CDR3 protein: CASKPQGGSNTGELFF
V gene: TRBV6-1; clone size: NA; J gene: TRBJ2-2; D gene: NA; CDR3 DNA: TGTGCCAGCAGTCCCGGGAGGAACACCGGGGAGCTGTTTTTT; CDR3 protein: CASSPGRNTGELFF
V gene: TRBV7-9; clone size: NA; J gene: TRBJ2-1; D gene: TRBD1; CDR3 DNA: TGTGCCAGCAGCTGGGGAGACAGGGGCTCCTACAATGAGCAGTTCTTC; CDR3 protein: CASSWGDRGSYNEQFF
V gene: TRBV5-1; clone size: few; J gene: TRBJ2-5; D gene: NA; CDR3 DNA: TGCGCCAGTGCCTTCGGGCGGGAAGAGACCCAGTACTTC; CDR3 protein: CASAFGREETQYF
V gene: TRBV6-1; clone size: NA; J gene: TRBJ1-3; D gene: NA; CDR3 DNA: TGTGCCAGCAGTGAAGGCACCGTAATGTCTGGAAACACCATATATTTT; CDR3 protein: CASSEGTVMSGNTIYF
V gene: TRBV27; clone size: NA; J gene: TRBJ1-5; D gene: TRBD1; CDR3 DNA: TGTGCCAGCAGTTTGAACAGGGGCAGCAATCAGCCCCAGCATTTT; CDR3 protein: CASSLNRGSNQPQHF
V gene: TRBV6-1; clone size: few; J gene: TRBJ1-2; D gene: NA; CDR3 DNA: TGTGCCAGCAGTGAACGGGATCGTGGCTACACCTTC; CDR3 protein: CASSERDRGYTF
V gene: TRBV21-1; clone size: NA; J gene: TRBJ2-7; D gene: NA; CDR3 DNA: TGTGCCAGCAGCAACGGAACACTACCGGGACAGCGCGACGAGCAGTACTTC; CDR3 protein: CASSNGTLPGQRDEQYF
V gene: TRBV5-4; clone size: NA; J gene: TRBJ2-3; D gene: TRBD2; CDR3 DNA: TGTGCCAGCAGCCGATATGCGGGAGGAAGCACAGATACGCAGTATTTT; CDR3 protein: CASSRYAGGSTDTQYF
V gene: TRBV11-3; clone size: NA; J gene: TRBJ1-4; D gene: NA; CDR3 DNA: TGTGCCAGCAGCTTAGACCATTCAACTAATGAAAAACTGTTTTTT; CDR3 protein: CASSLDHSTNEKLFF
V gene: TRBV2; clone size: NA; J gene: TRBJ2-7; D gene: TRBD2; CDR3 DNA: TGTGCCAGCAGTGACGGTAGCGGGAGCTACGAGCAGTACTTC; CDR3 protein: CASSDGSGSYEQYF
V gene: TRBV5-1; clone size: once; J gene: TRBJ2-1; D gene: NA; CDR3 DNA: TGCGCCAGCAGCTTGGAGGTCGGGAGTGGCGAGCAGTTCTTC; CDR3 protein: CASSLEVGSGEQFF
V gene: TRBV5-1; clone size: NA; J gene: TRBJ2-1; D gene: NA; CDR3 DNA: TGCGCCAGCACCCTAGAGAGCTCCTACAATGAGCAGTTCTTC; CDR3 protein: CASTLESSYNEQFF
V gene: TRBV19; clone size: NA; J gene: TRBJ2-3; D gene: NA; CDR3 DNA: TGTGCCAGTAGACAAGCGGGCCTTAGCACAGATACGCAGTATTTT; CDR3 protein: CASRQAGLSTDTQYF
V gene: TRBV5-1; clone size: NA; J gene: TRBJ1-4; D gene: NA; CDR3 DNA: TGCGCCAGCAGCCGGGACGGGGACGGGGCGGAAAAACTGTTTTTT; CDR3 protein: CASSRDGDGAEKLFF
V gene: TRBV5-1; clone size: NA; J gene: TRBJ2-3; D gene: NA; CDR3 DNA: TGCGCCAGCAGCTTCCTCACTAGCACAGATACGCAGTATTTT; CDR3 protein: CASSFLTSTDTQYF
V gene: TRBV6-6; clone size: NA; J gene: TRBJ1-2; D gene: NA; CDR3 DNA: TGTGCCAGCAGCCCCGTTACCTCGGGCTATGGCTACACCTTC; CDR3 protein: CASSPVTSGYGYTF
V gene: TRBV2; clone size: NA; J gene: TRBJ2-4; D gene: NA; CDR3 DNA: TGTGCCAGCAGGCTCCGGCCTCGAAGCGGCATTCAGTACTTC; CDR3 protein: CASRLRPRSGIQYF
V gene: TRBV7-8; clone size: NA; J gene: TRBJ2-1; D gene: TRBD2; CDR3 DNA: TGTGCCAGCAGTTCTTTTAACGCGGGCGGGAGGGCCGGCAATGAGCAGTTCTTC; CDR3 protein: CASSSFNAGGRAGNEQFF
V gene: TRBV28; clone size: NA; J gene: TRBJ1-5; D gene: TRBD1; CDR3 DNA: TGTGCCAGCAGTCCAACAGGGGGTGGCAATCAGCCCCAGCATTTT; CDR3 protein: CASSPTGGGNQPQHF
V gene: TRBV7-2; clone size: NA; J gene: TRBJ2-3; D gene: NA; CDR3 DNA: TGTGCCAGCAGCTTTGGGCGGATTAGCACAGATACGCAGTATTTT; CDR3 protein: CASSFGRISTDTQYF
V gene: TRBV6-1; clone size: NA; J gene: TRBJ2-7; D gene: NA; CDR3 DNA: TGTGCCAGCAGTGAAGGGGGCCAATTTGACAGGCTCCACTACGAGCAGTACTTC; CDR3 protein: CASSEGGQFDRLHYEQYF
V gene: TRBV15; clone size: once; J gene: TRBJ2-7; D gene: NA; CDR3 DNA: TGTGCCACCAGCAGAGATAGTCACCTGCCCAAGCAGTACTTC; CDR3 protein: CATSRDSHLPKQYF
V gene: TRBV2; clone size: NA; J gene: TRBJ2-3; D gene: TRBD2; CDR3 DNA: TGTGCCAGCAGTGATAGCGGGAGCGGGTACAGAGATACGCAGTATTTT; CDR3 protein: CASSDSGSGYRDTQYF
V gene: TRBV28; clone size: NA; J gene: TRBJ2-1; D gene: NA; CDR3 DNA: TGTGCCAGCAGCCCGGAGGGCAGATACAATGAGCAGTTCTTC; CDR3 protein: CASSPEGRYNEQFF
V gene: TRBV9; clone size: once; J gene: TRBJ2-4; D gene: NA; CDR3 DNA: TGTGCCAGCAGCGCGGAAGTCTCGGGAAACATTCAGTACTTC; CDR3 protein: CASSAEVSGNIQYF
V gene: TRBV29-1; clone size: NA; J gene: TRBJ1-1; D gene: NA; CDR3 DNA: TGCAGCGTTGTGGGCCTTTACAACGTTGCTTTCTTT; CDR3 protein: CSVVGLYNVAFF
V gene: TRBV7-8; clone size: NA; J gene: TRBJ2-5; D gene: NA; CDR3 DNA: TGTGCCAGCAGCTTAACTAGCCCCGGGACACTTAAAGAGACCCAGTACTTC; CDR3 protein: CASSLTSPGTLKETQYF
V gene: TRBV7-8; clone size: once; J gene: TRBJ2-2; D gene: TRBD1; CDR3 DNA: TGTGCCAGCAGCTCGGGACAGTACGCCGGGGAGCTGTTTTTT; CDR3 protein: CASSSGQYAGELFF
V gene: TRBV6-5; clone size: NA; J gene: TRBJ1-1; D gene: NA; CDR3 DNA: TGTGCCAGCAGTAACCCCGCGAGGAGTGAAGCTTTCTTT; CDR3 protein: CASSNPARSEAFF
V gene: TRBV5-1; clone size: NA; J gene: TRBJ2-6; D gene: NA; CDR3 DNA: TGCGCCAGCAGCTTGGACAGTTCGGCCGGGGCCAACGTCCTGACTTTC; CDR3 protein: CASSLDSSAGANVLTF
V gene: TRBV21-1; clone size: NA; J gene: TRBJ2-7; D gene: NA; CDR3 DNA: TGTGCCCTAAACTTCGGACAGGGGTTCTACGAGCAGTACTTC; CDR3 protein: CALNFGQGFYEQYF
V gene: TRBV6-1; clone size: NA; J gene: TRBJ2-5; D gene: TRBD2; CDR3 DNA: TGTGCCAGCAGTGGCGTACCTAGCGGGGCCCAAGAGACCCAGTACTTC; CDR3 protein: CASSGVPSGAQETQYF
V gene: TRBV7-9; clone size: NA; J gene: TRBJ2-7; D gene: NA; CDR3 DNA: TGTGCCAGCAGCCAGTCGGTTCACGAGCAGTACTTC; CDR3 protein: CASSQSVHEQYF
V gene: TRBV9; clone size: once; J gene: TRBJ2-7; D gene: NA; CDR3 DNA: TGTGCCAGCAGCCTGGAGGGGCACGGCGAGCAGTACTTC; CDR3 protein: CASSLEGHGEQYF
V gene: TRBV7-8; clone size: NA; J gene: TRBJ1-1; D gene: TRBD1; CDR3 DNA: TGTGCCAGCAGCTCAGACAGGGGGAGGACTGAAGCTTTCTTT; CDR3 protein: CASSSDRGRTEAFF
V gene: TRBV5-1; clone size: NA; J gene: TRBJ1-2; D gene: NA; CDR3 DNA: TGCGCCAGCAGCGCGGACGGCCAAATGAACTATGGCTACACCTTC; CDR3 protein: CASSADGQMNYGYTF
V gene: TRBV28; clone size: NA; J gene: TRBJ1-1; D gene: NA; CDR3 DNA: TGTGCCAGCAGTTTACAGGGGATTGAAGCTTTCTTT; CDR3 protein: CASSLQGIEAFF
V gene: TRBV6-5; clone size: once; J gene: TRBJ1-2; D gene: TRBD1; CDR3 DNA: TGTGCCAGCAGTTACGGGGCCCTGGACAGGGGTTATGGCTACACCTTC; CDR3 protein: CASSYGALDRGYGYTF
V gene: TRBV10-3; clone size: NA; J gene: TRBJ1-2; D gene: TRBD1; CDR3 DNA: TGTGCCATCAGTAACGGACAGGACTATGGCTACACCTTC; CDR3 protein: CAISNGQDYGYTF
V gene: TRBV29-1; clone size: NA; J gene: TRBJ1-4; D gene: NA; CDR3 DNA: TGCAGCGCGGCGCTTGATCGGGAAAAACTGTTTTTT; CDR3 protein: CSAALDREKLFF
V gene: TRBV9; clone size: NA; J gene: TRBJ2-5; D gene: TRBD1; CDR3 DNA: TGTGCCAGCAGCGCCACAGGGGGCCCAGAGACCCAGTACTTC; CDR3 protein: CASSATGGPETQYF
V gene: TRBV19; clone size: once; J gene: TRBJ1-5; D gene: NA; CDR3 DNA: TGTGCCAGTAGTAACACCGATCAGCCCCAGCATTTT; CDR3 protein: CASSNTDQPQHF